The 8 T cell receptor beta chains listed next were all sequenced from one sample in a study of patients and donors after allogeneic stem cell transplantation. MiXCR, applied by TCRdb to the RT-PCR reads, yields one record per CDR3 protein. The sample has about 960,000 distinct CDR3 sequences, 15% to 20% seen once; the top ten hold around 5.5%. Input material: blood, either unsorted or a sorted T cell fraction (not recorded which). The receptors originated from a human donor who was either an allogeneic HSCT recipient or a stem cell or donor lymphocyte infusion donor (not recorded which). It is not recorded whose cells these are; they may come from a transplant donor.

This clonotype has a handful of counts. The J gene is TRBJ2-7, the V gene TRBV7-2; 7 nucleotides agree with TRBD1. Germline V gives CDR1 SGHTA, CDR2 FQGNSA. The V gene end was trimmed by 4 bases and the J gene end by 2 bases; junction bases not matched to a gene: 8. The CDR3 loop spans 15 amino acids. The chain's CDR3 is CASSSQGGIAYEQYF. The CDR3 region has the DNA TGTGCCAGCAGCTCCCAAGGGGGCATAGCCTACGAGCAGTACTTC.

This sequence joins TRBV20-1 and TRBJ2-7, with D perhaps matching TRBD2 (6 bases). Trimming shortened V by 2 bases and J by 2 bases, and 13 bases separated the two germline ends. CDR1 is DFQATT and CDR2 is SNEGSKA in the germline V gene (reference sequence). This CDR3 has 14 amino acids. CDR3 sequence: CSARREVETYEQYF. CDR3 coding DNA: TGCAGTGCTAGAAGGGAGGTGGAAACCTACGAGCAGTACTTC.

This clonotype turned up a few times. The chain is built from TRBV14 and TRBJ1-6, with 7 nucleotides matching TRBD1. V shed 4 bases and J 5 bases; nucleotides not matched to a gene: 11. This CDR3 has 17 residues. The germline CDR1 and CDR2 sequences are SGHDN and FVKESK. CDR3 nucleotides: TGTGCCAGCAGCCGCCTTCTTCCCGGGACAGATAATTCACCCCTCCACTTT. Its protein product is CASSRLLPGTDNSPLHF.

V usage is TRBV20-1 and J usage is TRBJ2-1; unclear D gene. The CDR3 loop spans 13 amino acids. Germline-derived CDR1 and CDR2 are DFQATT and SNEGSKA (reference sequence). Trimming removed 3 bases at V and 8 bases at J, with 14 bases between. The CDR3 DNA reads TGCAGTGCTAGTGGGCTCCGGCACCATGAGCAGTTCTTC. Translation: CSASGLRHHEQFF.

This clonotype was seen only a few times. V usage is TRBV7-6 and J usage is TRBJ2-4, with 8 positions matching TRBD2. V lost 1 base and J lost 4; bases outside the gene matches: 9. Germline CDR1 is SGHVS and CDR2 is FNYEAQ. The CDR3 loop spans 17 amino acids. The CDR3 is CASSLVGSGDLKNIQYF. CDR3 sequence (DNA): TGTGCCAGCAGCTTAGTTGGTAGCGGGGATCTTAAAAACATTCAGTACTTC.

This clonotype was counted a few times. V is TRBV9 and J is TRBJ1-2; 8 bases line up with TRBD1. This CDR3 spans 15 amino acids. Germline V gives CDR1 SGDLS, CDR2 YYNGEE. The V segment lost 2 bases and the J segment 5 bases; nucleotides outside the gene matches: 8. In DNA, the CDR3 is TGTGCCAGCAGCGTCGAAGGACAGGGAGTATATGGCTACACCTTC. Translation gives CASSVEGQGVYGYTF.

This chain's CDR3 is CASSLDGAWGNEKLFF. The DNA for the CDR3 is TGTGCCAGCAGCTTAGACGGGGCCTGGGGTAATGAAAAACTGTTTTTT. This sequence joins TRBV7-9 and TRBJ1-4, with D possibly matching TRBD1 (5 bases). V was cut by 1 base and J by 4 bases, with 13 bases left in between. CDR3 length: 16 residues. Germline V gene data show CDR1 as SEHNR and CDR2 as FQNEAQ (reference sequence).

This clonotype turned up a few times. V is TRBV5-1 and J is TRBJ1-2; D call uncertain. The germline gives CDR1 SGHRS, CDR2 YFSETQ. This CDR3 spans 13 amino acids. The V end lost 0 bases, the J end lost 9 bases, and 12 bases lay between the germline ends. CDR3 sequence: CASSLGGFGSYTF. CDR3 DNA sequence: TGCGCCAGCAGCTTGGGAGGGTTCGGAAGCTACACCTTC.